These 19 T cell receptor beta chains came from one sample sequenced in a study of cytomegalovirus exposure and HLA in healthy donors. Researchers ran the PCR with 60 Vbeta and 13 Jbeta primers. Sequenced by immunoSEQ multiplex PCR; TCRdb stores in-frame clones only, minus some. There are 75,000 to 90,000 clones in the sample; under 85% occur only once, and 20% to 25% lies in the top ten. Material for sequencing was PBMCs. The receptors were gathered from a middle-aged woman in good health and CMV-seropositive.

The genes are TRBV7-9 and TRBJ2-7; 9 bases map to TRBD1. Unmatched junction bases numbered 7, after V lost 2 bases and J lost 5 bases. CDR1 and CDR2 (germline): SEHNR, FQNEAQ (reference sequence). This CDR3 spans 15 amino acids. CDR3 DNA: TGTGCCAGCAGCTTACGGGGACAGGGTTCCCACGAGCAGTACTTC. It translates to CASSLRGQGSHEQYF.

DNA for the CDR3: TGTGCCAGCAGTCGGACAGGGGCCTACGAGCAGTACTTC. This sequence encodes CASSRTGAYEQYF. The rearrangement joins TRBV6-5 to TRBJ2-7, with 9 bases matching TRBD1. The CDR3 has 13 amino acids. Looked up from germline, CDR1 is MNHEY and CDR2 is SVGAGI. The ends lost 5 bases at V and 2 bases at J; junction bases unmatched: 1.

This chain joins TRBV4-2 and TRBJ2-7; TRBD1 matches 8 bases. This CDR3 is 14 amino acids long. V gave up 10 bases and J gave up 4 bases; unmatched junction bases: 12. Germline loops: CDR1 LGHNA, CDR2 YNFKEQ. For the CDR3, the DNA is TGTGCCAAGATCTCAGGGGGCTACCGTTACGAGCAGTACTTC. Protein: CAKISGGYRYEQYF.

The V and J genes are TRBV6-6 and TRBJ1-1; 7 bases are a match to TRBD1. CDR1 MNHNY and CDR2 SVGAGI come from the germline V gene (reference sequence). The CDR3 has 13 residues. V shed 6 bases and J 1 base; nucleotides not matched to a gene: 2. The CDR3: CASRQGTNTEAFF. For the CDR3, the DNA is TGTGCCAGCAGACAGGGGACGAACACTGAAGCTTTCTTT.

The rearrangement joins TRBV5-4 to TRBJ2-3, with no clear D. CDR3 length: 14 residues. V was shortened by 1 base and J by 0 bases, with 6 bases between the two germline ends. From germline, CDR1 is SGHNT and CDR2 YYREEE (reference sequence). CDR3 protein: CASSLPLSTDTQYF. Here the CDR3 DNA reads TGTGCCAGCAGCTTGCCTTTGAGCACAGATACGCAGTATTTT.

J is TRBJ2-1 and V is TRBV7-9, with 10 bases that match TRBD2. The V gene end was trimmed by 4 bases and the J gene end by 7 bases; junction bases not matched to a gene: 4. This CDR3 spans 14 amino acids. The V gene's germline CDR1 is SEHNR and CDR2 FQNEAQ (reference sequence). CDR3 loop: CASSSSGRGNEQFF. CDR3 coding DNA: TGTGCCAGCAGCTCTAGCGGGAGAGGTAATGAGCAGTTCTTC.

The rearrangement joins TRBV5-8 to TRBJ2-6, with D unclear. CDR3 size: 15 residues. Germline assignment: CDR1 SGHTS and CDR2 YDEGEE. Trimming shortened V by 4 bases and J by 0 bases, and 8 bases separated the two germline ends. DNA of the CDR3: TGTGCCAGCAGCCCAGGAAACTCTGGGGCCAACGTCCTGACTTTC. Its translation is CASSPGNSGANVLTF.

J is TRBJ2-1 and V is TRBV19, with TRBD1 as a possible D gene (5 bases). The CDR3 is 14 amino acids. V shed 3 bases and J shed 3 bases, with 9 bases lying between them. Germline lookup yields CDR1 LNHDA and CDR2 SQIVND (reference sequence). The CDR3 DNA sequence: TGTGCCAGTAGTATGGGGCACAACTACAATGAGCAGTTCTTC. This encodes CASSMGHNYNEQFF.

The chain uses TRBV5-1 and TRBJ2-2; maybe TRBD2 (5 bases). Per the germline V gene, CDR1 is SGHRS and CDR2 is YFSETQ. V lost 4 bases and J lost 7, with 14 bases in between. CDR3 length: 14 residues. The CDR3 DNA reads TGCGCCAGCAGCCCCCCGAGGACTGACGGGGAGCTGTTTTTT. The encoded protein is CASSPPRTDGELFF.

The CDR3 region has the DNA TGTGCCAGCAGCCCCAGACGGAGCCAAGAGACCCAGTACTTC. It is translated as CASSPRRSQETQYF. The V and J genes are TRBV7-8 and TRBJ2-5; D is undetermined. The CDR3 covers 14 residues. With 5 bases removed from V and 1 base from J, the gap between germline ends came to 11 bases. In germline, CDR1 is SGHVS, CDR2 FQNEAQ.

The CDR3 sequence: CAWSLDRFQETQYF. The CDR3 region has the DNA TGTGCCTGGAGTCTGGACAGGTTCCAAGAGACCCAGTACTTC. This chain uses TRBV30 with TRBJ2-5, with 7 nucleotides matching TRBD1. CDR1 is GTSNPN and CDR2 is SVGIG in the germline V gene (reference sequence). The CDR3 length is 14 residues. Losses at the gene ends were 2 bases for V and 1 base for J; bases not matched to a gene: 4.

This clone was counted between two and nine times. The chain carries TRBV7-6 and TRBJ2-7; 7 bases agree with TRBD1. Germline CDR1 and CDR2: SGHVS and FNYEAQ. The V gene end was trimmed by 4 bases and the J gene end by 3 bases; junction bases not matched to a gene: 3. The CDR3 covers 13 residues. CDR3 protein: CASSWGQFYEQYF. The CDR3 DNA is TGTGCCAGCAGCTGGGGACAGTTCTACGAGCAGTACTTC.

The rearrangement links TRBV5-4 to TRBJ2-3, with D unresolved. The V gene lost 4 bases and the J gene lost 2 bases, with 11 bases spanning the gap. The CDR3 is made up of 14 amino acids. Germline CDR1 reads SGHNT; CDR2 reads YYREEE (reference sequence). CDR3 bases: TGTGCCAGCAGCCCACCGCAGGCCACAGATACGCAGTATTTT. Protein: CASSPPQATDTQYF.

The chain combines TRBV5-1 with TRBJ1-2; 11 nucleotides agree with TRBD1. The junction had 3 bases not matched to a gene; V was cut back by 3 bases and J by 2 bases. The CDR3 runs to 15 residues. CDR1 is SGHRS and CDR2 is YFSETQ in the germline V gene. The CDR3 DNA follows: TGCGCCAGCAGCTGGGGGACAGGGGGGAACTATGGCTACACCTTC. Amino acids: CASSWGTGGNYGYTF.

The rearrangement joins TRBV11-2 to TRBJ2-5; the match to TRBD2 covers 9 bases. Germline CDR1 SGHAT, CDR2 FQNNGV. CDR3 length: 15 amino acids. The junction had 8 bases not matched to a gene; V was cut back by 5 bases and J by 4 bases. CDR3 DNA sequence: TGTGCCAGCAGCAAGGAGCGGGAGGAACGAGAGACCCAGTACTTC. Protein product: CASSKEREERETQYF.

The chain joins TRBV7-7 to TRBJ2-2; D unclear. Deletions cut 2 bases from V and 10 bases from J, with 14 bases between. Germline V gene data show CDR1 as SSHAT and CDR2 as FNYEAQ (reference sequence). The CDR3 sequence is 14 residues long. Here the CDR3 DNA reads TGTGCCAGCAGCTTACGGCCTGCCGCGGAGGAGCTGTTTTTT. Protein: CASSLRPAAEELFF.

This sequence joins TRBV7-2 and TRBJ2-3; D may be TRBD2 (5 bases). The CDR3 sequence is 16 residues long. The ends were cut back, 1 base at V and 0 bases at J, with 11 bases in the middle. Per the germline V gene, CDR1 is SGHTA and CDR2 is FQGNSA. CDR3 loop: CASSLEAEASTDTQYF. The CDR3, as DNA: TGTGCCAGCAGCTTAGAAGCGGAGGCCAGCACAGATACGCAGTATTTT.

CDR3 region: CSVFQGENYGYTF. The DNA of the CDR3 is TGCAGCGTCTTTCAGGGGGAGAACTATGGCTACACCTTC. The gene calls are TRBV29-1 and TRBJ1-2; 7 positions agree with TRBD1. Germline CDR1 and CDR2: SQVTM and ANQGSEA. This CDR3 is built from 13 residues. After removal of 6 bases from V and 2 bases from J, the junction contained 6 bases not matched to a gene.

V and J are TRBV27 and TRBJ2-1, with D hard to call. Germline loops: CDR1 MNHEY, CDR2 SMNVEV (reference sequence). The germline V and J ends were trimmed by 5 bases and 8 bases, with 4 bases remaining between them. The CDR3 runs to 10 residues. In DNA form, the CDR3 reads TGTGCCAGCAGTCTCCATGAGCAGTTCTTC. Translating gives CASSLHEQFF.